Listed here are 27 T cell receptor beta chains from one sample, sequenced in a study of cytomegalovirus exposure and HLA in healthy donors. Vbeta (60) and Jbeta (13) primers were used in the PCR. Profiling relied on immunoSEQ multiplex PCR, and the TCRdb table lists in-frame clones only, not all of them. The repertoire holds around 170,000 clones, with 80% as singletons. Material: PBMCs. The receptors originated from a girl aged 10-17 years in good health and CMV-seropositive.

This chain joins TRBV5-4 and TRBJ2-7; the match to TRBD1 covers 11 bases. The length of the CDR3 is 16 residues. The trim removed 4 bases at V and 5 bases at J, leaving 11 bases unmatched. CDR1 and CDR2 from the germline V gene are SGHNT and YYREEE (reference sequence). This CDR3 reads CASSPRTGGLADEQYF. CDR3 coding DNA: TGTGCCAGCAGCCCCCGGACAGGGGGCCTCGCTGACGAGCAGTACTTC.

J is TRBJ2-7 and V is TRBV5-6; D is unresolved. CDR3 length: 14 residues. V lost 4 bases and J 7 bases, leaving 18 bases between the germline ends. The germline V gene encodes CDR1 SGHDT and CDR2 YYEEEE. CDR3 residues: CASSRPATAFEQYF. CDR3 DNA: TGTGCCAGCAGCAGGCCAGCGACTGCTTTTGAGCAGTACTTC.

The chain employs TRBV9 and TRBJ1-2, with 8 positions matching TRBD1. CDR1 and CDR2 from the germline V gene are SGDLS and YYNGEE. The CDR3 runs 17 residues. V lost 0 bases, J lost 8 bases, and 15 bases stayed unmatched. CDR3 sequence: CASSVGDRPLIVRGYTF. Written as DNA, the CDR3 is TGTGCCAGCAGCGTAGGGGACAGGCCCCTGATCGTTCGGGGCTACACCTTC.

This chain links TRBV19 with TRBJ1-1; 8 nucleotides agree with TRBD1. The length of the CDR3 is 14 residues. Germline V gene lookup returns CDR1 LNHDA and CDR2 SQIVND (reference sequence). Trimming took 2 bases from V and 6 from J; bases not matched to a gene: 5. CDR3 residues: CASSITGGDAEAFF. The CDR3, as DNA: TGTGCCAGTAGTATAACAGGGGGAGATGCTGAAGCTTTCTTT.

The V and J genes are TRBV7-2 and TRBJ1-4; 7 positions agree with TRBD1. There are 14 residues in the CDR3. From germline, CDR1 is SGHTA and CDR2 FQGNSA. Trimming cost V 6 bases and J 6 bases; bases outside gene matches: 7. The CDR3 reads CASSPTGTDEKLFF. The CDR3 DNA reads TGTGCCAGCAGTCCGACAGGGACGGATGAAAAACTGTTTTTT.

The V and J genes are TRBV27 and TRBJ2-3, with D possibly TRBD2 on 5 matching bases. The CDR3 has 15 residues. CDR1 is MNHEY, CDR2 SMNVEV, per germline (reference sequence). Trimming pared 3 bases from V and 2 bases from J, leaving 12 bases between. The CDR3 loop is CASSFLRGHTDTQYF. CDR3 sequence (DNA): TGTGCCAGCAGTTTCCTCCGCGGGCACACAGATACGCAGTATTTT.

The chain couples TRBV10-3 to TRBJ2-7, with 7 nucleotides matching TRBD2. CDR3 size: 12 residues. The V segment lost 10 bases and the J segment 6 bases; nucleotides outside the gene matches: 9. Germline V gene lookup returns CDR1 ENHRY and CDR2 SYGVKD. CDR3 sequence reads: CATESGGLEQYF. CDR3 nucleotide sequence: TGTGCCACCGAGTCGGGGGGACTCGAGCAGTACTTC.

The chain combines TRBV6-5 with TRBJ2-1, with a weak D call TRBD1 (5 bases). This CDR3 is 15 amino acids long. The germline gives CDR1 MNHEY, CDR2 SVGAGI. The V and J ends lost 4 bases and 3 bases respectively, with 13 bases between them. The CDR3 spells CASSSTVALYNEQFF. The CDR3 bases are TGTGCCAGCAGTTCGACAGTTGCCCTCTACAATGAGCAGTTCTTC.

The chain has TRBV7-9 and TRBJ2-1, with TRBD2 matching 11 bases. The V gene's germline CDR1 is SEHNR and CDR2 FQNEAQ (reference sequence). The CDR3 totals 14 residues. Trimming removed 8 bases from V and 6 bases from J; junction bases left unmatched: 6. The CDR3 region has the DNA TGTGCCAGCGAATTAGCGGGAGGGGGCAATGAGCAGTTCTTC. This gives the protein CASELAGGGNEQFF.

This clone was detected only a few times. This rearrangement joins TRBV9 to TRBJ2-3; 7 bases are a match to TRBD2. With 2 bases clipped from V and 1 base from J, the junction kept 7 bases outside the gene matches. The CDR3 runs 16 residues. Looked up from germline, CDR1 is SGDLS and CDR2 is YYNGEE. The CDR3 DNA reads TGTGCCAGCAGCGTGTGGGGGAGGGCGGGCACAGATACGCAGTATTTT. The encoded protein is CASSVWGRAGTDTQYF.

V gene TRBV7-2 combines with J gene TRBJ2-7; D unresolved. V was trimmed by 2 bases and J by 6 bases, leaving 11 bases between them. Germline V CDR1 and CDR2: SGHTA, FQGNSA. The CDR3 runs to 13 residues. In DNA form, the CDR3 reads TGTGCCAGCAGCTTAAATCGGCGAGGCGAGCAGTACTTC. Its translation is CASSLNRRGEQYF. Together with reference TRBV7-2 and TRBJ2-7, the CDR3 gives the full variable domain: GAGVSQSPSNKVTEKGKDVELRCDPISGHTALYWYRQSLGQGLEFLIYFQGNSAPDKSGLPSDRFSAERTGGSVSTLTIQRTQQEDSAVYLCASSLNRRGEQYFGPGTRLTVT.

The V and J genes are TRBV9 and TRBJ2-5, with D possibly matching TRBD2 (5 bases). The germline V gene encodes CDR1 SGDLS and CDR2 YYNGEE. The CDR3 totals 16 residues. Trimming removed 6 bases from V and 5 bases from J, with 23 bases in between. CDR3 protein: CASTPEGGVGGETQYF. The DNA of the CDR3 is TGTGCCAGCACCCCAGAAGGAGGCGTGGGTGGTGAGACCCAGTACTTC.

The chain combines TRBV4-1 with TRBJ2-3, with 10 positions matching TRBD2. CDR3 length: 21 amino acids. CDR1 MGHRA and CDR2 YSYEKL come from the germline V gene. Trimming took 0 bases from V and 0 from J; bases not matched to a gene: 15. The CDR3 DNA sequence: TGCGCCAGCAGCCAAGATACCCTGATTAGCGGGAGGACCGCTAGCACAGATACGCAGTATTTT. Residues: CASSQDTLISGRTASTDTQYF.

The rearrangement joins TRBV6-1 to TRBJ2-7; 7 bases are a match to TRBD1. J lost 6 bases, V lost 2 bases, and 10 bases had no gene match. This CDR3 has 15 amino acids. Germline V CDR1 and CDR2: MNHNS, SASEGT. CDR3 in amino acids: CASSEPGQRSIEQYF. The DNA for the CDR3 is TGTGCCAGCAGTGAACCGGGACAGCGTTCCATCGAGCAGTACTTC.

This sequence joins TRBV10-1 and TRBJ2-3, with unresolved D. V lost 7 bases and J 6 bases, leaving 20 bases between the germline ends. CDR3 length: 15 amino acids. Germline lookup yields CDR1 WNHNN and CDR2 SYGVQD (reference sequence). For the CDR3, the DNA is TGCGCCAGCACCGAACGTCTAGGTGGCGCGGATACGCAGTATTTT. Protein product: CASTERLGGADTQYF.

V gene TRBV5-1 combines with J gene TRBJ2-3; D possibly corresponds to TRBD1 (6 bases). Trimming took 4 bases from V and 0 from J, leaving 9 bases between them. The CDR3 has 14 residues. Germline loops: CDR1 SGHRS, CDR2 YFSETQ. Written as DNA, the CDR3 is TGCGCCAGCAGCCAGGGGCCAAGCACAGATACGCAGTATTTT. It translates to CASSQGPSTDTQYF.

The chain recombines TRBV7-9 with TRBJ1-3; 7 nucleotides align to TRBD1. Germline CDR1 SEHNR, CDR2 FQNEAQ (reference sequence). The CDR3 extends over 13 amino acids. V shed 5 bases and J 8 bases; nucleotides not matched to a gene: 6. CDR3 sequence: CASSVTGVDTIYF. The CDR3, as DNA: TGTGCCAGCAGCGTAACAGGGGTGGACACCATATATTTT.

The genes are TRBV4-3 and TRBJ1-2; 10 nucleotides line up with TRBD1. V lost 5 bases and J lost 5; bases outside the gene matches: 8. The CDR3 totals 15 residues. In germline, CDR1 is LGHNA, CDR2 YSLEER. The CDR3 here is CASSNRDRGGYGYTF. In DNA form, the CDR3 reads TGCGCCAGCAGCAACCGGGACAGGGGTGGGTATGGCTACACCTTC.

V gene TRBV4-2 combines with J gene TRBJ2-5; 10 bases are a match to TRBD2. Germline assignment: CDR1 LGHNA and CDR2 YNFKEQ. V lost 8 bases to trimming and J lost 4 bases; unmatched junction nucleotides: 7. This CDR3 spans 14 amino acids. The CDR3 loop is CASGIAGGGETQYF. The CDR3, as DNA: TGTGCCAGCGGGATAGCGGGAGGTGGAGAGACCCAGTACTTC.

The rearrangement uses TRBV27 and TRBJ2-1, with 7 bases matching TRBD1. CDR1 and CDR2 (germline): MNHEY, SMNVEV (reference sequence). This CDR3 contains 15 residues. J lost 8 bases, V lost 6 bases, and 13 bases had no gene match. The CDR3 reads CASSYTGQVGDEQFF. The CDR3 DNA reads as TGTGCCAGCAGCTACACCGGACAGGTTGGGGATGAGCAGTTCTTC.

The V gene is TRBV7-2, the J gene TRBJ2-5; weak D call: TRBD1 (5 bases). The tail of the sequence fits TRBJ2-7 better, so the J call may be wrong. Germline V gives CDR1 SGHTA, CDR2 FQGNSA. The CDR3 contains 13 residues. The CDR3: CASSLRQNYEQYF. CDR3 sequence (DNA): TGTGCCAGCAGCTTAAGACAGAACTACGAGCAGTACTTC.

The table lists this clone with a few counts. The chain is built from TRBV4-1 and TRBJ1-2; D possibly corresponds to TRBD1 (6 bases). There are 14 residues in the CDR3. Germline CDR1 reads MGHRA; CDR2 reads YSYEKL. V lost 1 base and J 8 bases, leaving 14 bases between the germline ends. The CDR3 sequence: CASSQGGRGGGYTF. CDR3 in DNA: TGCGCCAGCAGCCAAGGGGGCAGGGGCGGCGGCTACACCTTC.

The V and J genes are TRBV5-5 and TRBJ2-7, with a possible D match to TRBD2 (7 bases). The CDR3 runs 15 residues. CDR1 is SGHKS, CDR2 YYEKEE, per germline (reference sequence). The V end lost 6 bases, the J end lost 5 bases, and 21 bases lay between the germline ends. Here the CDR3 DNA reads TGTGCCAGCAACCCTATGAGGGGGAGGGTGGACGAGCAGTACTTC. This sequence encodes CASNPMRGRVDEQYF.

The chain joins TRBV27 to TRBJ2-1; tentative D call: TRBD2 (6 bases). The CDR3 is 14 amino acids. The germline V gene has CDR1 MNHEY and CDR2 SMNVEV (reference sequence). Trimming cost V 5 bases and J 5 bases, with 13 bases left between them. CDR3 amino acids: CASSPKGLNNEQFF. Written as DNA, the CDR3 is TGTGCCAGCAGTCCCAAGGGACTCAACAATGAGCAGTTCTTC.

In DNA form, the CDR3 reads TGTGCCAGCAGCCCCGAGGCTAGCGGGAGCCCCGAGGAAGATACGCAGTATTTT. Protein sequence: CASSPEASGSPEEDTQYF. The chain employs TRBV13 and TRBJ2-3; 10 positions agree with TRBD2. The junction had 16 bases not matched to a gene; V was cut back by 5 bases and J by 5 bases. CDR3 size: 18 residues. Germline loops: CDR1 PRHDT, CDR2 FYEKMQ (reference sequence).

The chain employs TRBV5-5 and TRBJ2-7; D is perhaps TRBD1 (5 bases). Trimming shortened V by 1 base and J by 2 bases, and 16 bases separated the two germline ends. The CDR3 loop spans 16 amino acids. Per the germline V gene, CDR1 is SGHKS and CDR2 is YYEKEE (reference sequence). Here the CDR3 reads CASSLLPAGSTYEQYF. The CDR3 region has the DNA TGTGCCAGCAGCTTGTTGCCGGCAGGGTCAACCTACGAGCAGTACTTC.

V gene TRBV4-1 combines with J gene TRBJ2-1, with 7 nucleotides matching TRBD2. Germline V CDR1 and CDR2: MGHRA, YSYEKL. After removal of 1 base from V and 1 base from J, the junction contained 7 bases not matched to a gene. The CDR3 has 17 residues. CDR3 bases: TGCGCCAGCAGCCAAGTGTTTAGCGGGTTATCCTACAATGAGCAGTTCTTC. Residues: CASSQVFSGLSYNEQFF.